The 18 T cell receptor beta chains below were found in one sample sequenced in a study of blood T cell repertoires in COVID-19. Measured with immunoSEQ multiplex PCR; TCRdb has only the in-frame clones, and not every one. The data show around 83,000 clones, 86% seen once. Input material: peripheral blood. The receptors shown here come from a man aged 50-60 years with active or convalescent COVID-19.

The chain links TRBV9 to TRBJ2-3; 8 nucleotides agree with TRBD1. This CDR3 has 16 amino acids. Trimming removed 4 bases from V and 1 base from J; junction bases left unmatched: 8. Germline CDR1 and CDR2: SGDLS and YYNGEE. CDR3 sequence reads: CASSTQGARGTDTQYF. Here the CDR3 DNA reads TGTGCCAGCAGCACTCAGGGGGCGCGGGGCACAGATACGCAGTATTTT.

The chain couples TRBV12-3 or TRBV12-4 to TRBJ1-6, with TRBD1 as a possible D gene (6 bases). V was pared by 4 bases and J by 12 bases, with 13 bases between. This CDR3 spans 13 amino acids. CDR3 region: CASSSMGRGPLHF. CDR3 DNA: TGTGCCAGCAGTTCGATGGGCAGGGGACCCCTCCACTTT.

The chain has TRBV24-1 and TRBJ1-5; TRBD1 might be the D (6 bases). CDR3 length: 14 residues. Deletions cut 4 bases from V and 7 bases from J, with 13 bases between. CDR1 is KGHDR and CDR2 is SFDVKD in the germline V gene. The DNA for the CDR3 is TGTGCCACCAGTGACCCCGGGCAGGGGCAGCCCCAGCATTTT. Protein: CATSDPGQGQPQHF.

The CDR3: CASTRTGSSYEQYF. CDR3 sequence (DNA): TGTGCCAGCACCCGAACGGGGAGCTCCTACGAGCAGTACTTC. This chain links TRBV3-1 (or the pseudogene TRBV3-2) with TRBJ2-7, with D possibly matching TRBD2 (5 bases). Germline V lookup: CDR1 LGHDT, CDR2 YNNKEL (reference sequence). V was pared by 7 bases and J by 0 bases, with 13 bases between. The CDR3 runs 14 residues.

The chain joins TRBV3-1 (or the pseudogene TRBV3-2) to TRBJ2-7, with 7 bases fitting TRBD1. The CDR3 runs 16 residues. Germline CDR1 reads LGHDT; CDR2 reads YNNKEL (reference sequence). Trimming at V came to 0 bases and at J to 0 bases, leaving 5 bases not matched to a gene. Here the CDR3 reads CASSQDRQGFSYEQYF. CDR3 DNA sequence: TGTGCCAGCAGCCAAGATCGACAGGGCTTCTCCTACGAGCAGTACTTC.

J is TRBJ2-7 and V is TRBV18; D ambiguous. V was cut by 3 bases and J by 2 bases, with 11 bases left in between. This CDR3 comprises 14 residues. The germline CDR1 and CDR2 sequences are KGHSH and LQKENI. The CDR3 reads CASSPPSGTYEQYF. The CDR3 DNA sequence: TGTGCCAGCTCACCCCCTTCGGGTACCTACGAGCAGTACTTC.

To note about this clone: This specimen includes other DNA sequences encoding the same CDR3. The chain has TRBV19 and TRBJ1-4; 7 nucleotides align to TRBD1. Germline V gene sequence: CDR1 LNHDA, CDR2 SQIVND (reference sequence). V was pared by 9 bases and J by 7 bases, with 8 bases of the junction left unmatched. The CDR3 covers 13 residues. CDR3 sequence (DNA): TGTGCCAGCAGCACAGGGGTACGTGAAAAACTGTTTTTT. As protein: CASSTGVREKLFF. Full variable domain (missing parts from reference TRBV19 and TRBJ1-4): DGGITQSPKYLFRKEGQNVTLSCEQNLNHDAMYWYRQDPGQGLRLIYYSQIVNDFQKGDIAEGYSVSREKKESFPLTVTSAQKNPTAFYLCASSTGVREKLFFGSGTQLSVL.

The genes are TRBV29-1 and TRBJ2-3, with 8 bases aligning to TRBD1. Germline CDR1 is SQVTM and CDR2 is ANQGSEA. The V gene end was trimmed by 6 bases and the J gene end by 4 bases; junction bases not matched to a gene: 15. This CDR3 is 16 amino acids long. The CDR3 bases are TGCAGCGTAACCGGGACAGGTACTCCTAGCGCAGATACGCAGTATTTT. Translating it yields CSVTGTGTPSADTQYF.

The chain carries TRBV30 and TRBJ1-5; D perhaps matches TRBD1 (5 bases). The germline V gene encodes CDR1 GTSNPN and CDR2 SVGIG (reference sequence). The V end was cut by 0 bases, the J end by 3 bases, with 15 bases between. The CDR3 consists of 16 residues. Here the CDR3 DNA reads TGTGCCTGGAGTGTAGGTCGAGACAGAGACAATCAGCCCCAGCATTTT. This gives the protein CAWSVGRDRDNQPQHF.

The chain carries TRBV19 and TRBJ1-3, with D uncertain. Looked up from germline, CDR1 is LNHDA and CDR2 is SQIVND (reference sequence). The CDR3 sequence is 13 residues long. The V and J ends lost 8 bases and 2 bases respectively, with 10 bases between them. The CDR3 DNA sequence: TGTGCCAGTGATTCGGGAGCTGGAAACACCATATATTTT. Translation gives CASDSGAGNTIYF.

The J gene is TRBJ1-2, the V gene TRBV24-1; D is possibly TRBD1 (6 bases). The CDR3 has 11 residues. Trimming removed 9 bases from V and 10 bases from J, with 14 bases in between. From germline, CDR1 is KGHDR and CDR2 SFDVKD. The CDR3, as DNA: TGTGCCACCGAGTTGAACAGGGCCTACACCTTC. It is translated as CATELNRAYTF.

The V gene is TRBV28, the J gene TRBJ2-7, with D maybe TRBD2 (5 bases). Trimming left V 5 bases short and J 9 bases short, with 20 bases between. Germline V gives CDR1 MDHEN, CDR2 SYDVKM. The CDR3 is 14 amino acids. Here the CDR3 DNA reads TGTGCCAGCAGTATCCTCCGGCCCGGCGAGGGGCAGTACTTC. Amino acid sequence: CASSILRPGEGQYF.

CDR3 in DNA: TGTGCCAGTAGTACCTACAGGGGGGCGGGAACTGAAGCTTTCTTT. Translation gives CASSTYRGAGTEAFF. This chain links TRBV19 with TRBJ1-1; TRBD1 aligns across 8 bases. The V gene's germline CDR1 is LNHDA and CDR2 SQIVND (reference sequence). This CDR3 has 15 amino acids. V dropped 4 bases and J dropped 5; count of bases not matched to a gene: 9. The full variable domain, in which reference TRBV19 and TRBJ1-1 provide the parts outside the CDR3, is DGGITQSPKYLFRKEGQNVTLSCEQNLNHDAMYWYRQDPGQGLRLIYYSQIVNDFQKGDIAEGYSVSREKKESFPLTVTSAQKNPTAFYLCASSTYRGAGTEAFFGQGTRLTVV.

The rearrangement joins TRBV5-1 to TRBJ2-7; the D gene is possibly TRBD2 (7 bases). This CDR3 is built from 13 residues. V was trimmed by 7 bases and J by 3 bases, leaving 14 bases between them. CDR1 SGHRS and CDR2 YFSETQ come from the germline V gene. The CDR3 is CASGGEGVYEQYF. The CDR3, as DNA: TGCGCCAGCGGTGGGGAGGGGGTCTACGAGCAGTACTTC.

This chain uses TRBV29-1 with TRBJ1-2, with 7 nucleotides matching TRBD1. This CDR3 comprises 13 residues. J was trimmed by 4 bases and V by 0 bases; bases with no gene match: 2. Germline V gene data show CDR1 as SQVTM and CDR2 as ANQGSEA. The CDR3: CSVEETGSYGYTF. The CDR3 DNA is TGCAGCGTTGAAGAGACAGGGAGCTATGGCTACACCTTC.

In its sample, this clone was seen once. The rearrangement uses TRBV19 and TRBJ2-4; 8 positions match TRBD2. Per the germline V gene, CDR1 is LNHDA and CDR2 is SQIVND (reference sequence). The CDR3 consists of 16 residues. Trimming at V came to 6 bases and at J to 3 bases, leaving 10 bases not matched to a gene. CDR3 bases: TGTGCCAGTAGACCGGCCAGCGGGGGTCACAAAAACATTCAGTACTTC. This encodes CASRPASGGHKNIQYF.

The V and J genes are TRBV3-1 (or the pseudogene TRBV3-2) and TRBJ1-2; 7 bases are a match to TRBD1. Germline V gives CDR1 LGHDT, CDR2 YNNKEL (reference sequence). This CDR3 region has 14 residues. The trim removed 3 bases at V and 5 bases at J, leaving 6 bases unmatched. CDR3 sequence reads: CASSHNRGLYGYTF. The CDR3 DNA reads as TGTGCCAGCAGCCACAACAGGGGCTTGTATGGCTACACCTTC.

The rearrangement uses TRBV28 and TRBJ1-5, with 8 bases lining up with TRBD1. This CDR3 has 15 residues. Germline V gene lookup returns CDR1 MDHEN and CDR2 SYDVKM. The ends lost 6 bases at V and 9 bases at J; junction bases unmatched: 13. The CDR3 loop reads CASREETGALRPQHF. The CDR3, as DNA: TGTGCCAGCAGGGAAGAGACAGGGGCCCTGCGGCCCCAGCATTTT.